This is a list of T cell receptor beta chains from one sample in a study of blood T cell repertoires in COVID-19. The protocol was immunoSEQ multiplex PCR, while the TCRdb copy is restricted to in-frame clones and leaves out a portion. The sample has roughly 130,000 clones; about 85% are singletons. Input material: peripheral blood. These receptors were obtained from a man between 35 and 55 years old with active or convalescent COVID-19. The CDR3 runs from the conserved cysteine through the conserved F or W. Fields, in order: J gene, D gene, clone size, V gene, CDR3 protein, CDR3 DNA. D genes are given only for firm matches. Where a row states a size, it is once, few, many or the class of an expanded clone; other rows omit it.

j_call: TRBJ1-5
d_call: TRBD1
clone_size: medium-sized
v_call: TRBV19
cdr3_aa: CASSIRAGGNQPQHF
cdr3_nt: TGTGCCAGTAGTATAAGGGCAGGGGGTAATCAGCCCCAGCATTTT

j_call: TRBJ1-1
d_call: -
clone_size: -
v_call: TRBV19
cdr3_aa: CASSMPGKAEAFF
cdr3_nt: TGTGCCAGTAGTATGCCAGGGAAGGCTGAAGCTTTCTTT

j_call: TRBJ2-5
d_call: TRBD1
clone_size: -
v_call: TRBV5-1
cdr3_aa: CASSPQGAGETQYF
cdr3_nt: TGCGCCAGCAGCCCACAGGGGGCGGGGGAGACCCAGTACTTC

j_call: TRBJ2-7
d_call: TRBD1
clone_size: -
v_call: TRBV5-1
cdr3_aa: CASSSDRAVYEQYF
cdr3_nt: TGCGCCAGCAGCTCGGACAGGGCGGTTTACGAGCAGTACTTC

j_call: TRBJ1-5
d_call: -
clone_size: -
v_call: TRBV5-8
cdr3_aa: CASSGSTAGSQPQHF
cdr3_nt: TGTGCCAGCAGCGGGTCGACGGCGGGGAGTCAGCCCCAGCATTTT

j_call: TRBJ2-3
d_call: TRBD1
clone_size: -
v_call: TRBV7-2
cdr3_aa: CASSVDRDPDTQYF
cdr3_nt: TGTGCCAGCAGCGTTGACAGGGATCCAGATACGCAGTATTTT

j_call: TRBJ1-5
d_call: -
clone_size: -
v_call: TRBV2
cdr3_aa: CASSEWQGPGPQHF
cdr3_nt: TGTGCCAGCAGTGAATGGCAGGGGCCCGGGCCCCAGCATTTT

j_call: TRBJ2-3
d_call: TRBD2
clone_size: -
v_call: TRBV5-1
cdr3_aa: CASSLSSSSGVTDTQYF
cdr3_nt: TGCGCCAGCAGCTTGAGTAGTTCTAGCGGGGTCACAGATACGCAGTATTTT

j_call: TRBJ2-5
d_call: -
clone_size: once
v_call: TRBV6-5
cdr3_aa: CASSREVGRQETQYF
cdr3_nt: TGTGCCAGCAGCCGCGAGGTCGGCCGGCAAGAGACCCAGTACTTC

j_call: TRBJ1-2
d_call: -
clone_size: -
v_call: TRBV27
cdr3_aa: CASTEGRGRGYTF
cdr3_nt: TGTGCCAGCACCGAGGGGCGGGGGCGAGGCTACACCTTC

j_call: TRBJ2-3
d_call: -
clone_size: -
v_call: TRBV4-3
cdr3_aa: CASSQDSSTDTQYF
cdr3_nt: TGCGCCAGCAGCCAAGATTCTAGCACAGATACGCAGTATTTT

j_call: TRBJ2-3
d_call: -
clone_size: -
v_call: TRBV2
cdr3_aa: CASTGMYTQYF
cdr3_nt: TGTGCCAGCACGGGAATGTATACGCAGTATTTT

j_call: TRBJ1-2
d_call: -
clone_size: -
v_call: TRBV13
cdr3_aa: CASSFGQEDGYTF
cdr3_nt: TGTGCCAGCAGCTTCGGGCAGGAGGATGGCTACACCTTC

j_call: TRBJ1-3
d_call: -
clone_size: -
v_call: TRBV27
cdr3_aa: CASSSQISGNTIYF
cdr3_nt: TGTGCCAGCAGTTCACAAATCTCTGGAAACACCATATATTTT

j_call: TRBJ2-7
d_call: -
clone_size: -
v_call: TRBV27
cdr3_aa: CASSPIPLREQYF
cdr3_nt: TGTGCCAGCAGTCCAATACCCCTGAGGGAGCAGTACTTC

j_call: TRBJ1-5
d_call: TRBD1
clone_size: -
v_call: TRBV9
cdr3_aa: CASSAQGDQPQHF
cdr3_nt: TGTGCCAGCAGCGCCCAGGGGGATCAGCCCCAGCATTTT

j_call: TRBJ1-1
d_call: TRBD1
clone_size: -
v_call: TRBV6-5
cdr3_aa: CASSYTSGGRTEAFF
cdr3_nt: TGTGCCAGCAGTTACACCTCAGGGGGGAGGACTGAAGCTTTCTTT

j_call: TRBJ2-1
d_call: -
clone_size: many
v_call: TRBV18
cdr3_aa: CASSPPQGLQEQFF
cdr3_nt: TGTGCCAGCTCACCACCGCAGGGCCTACAGGAGCAGTTCTTC

j_call: TRBJ2-2
d_call: TRBD2
clone_size: -
v_call: TRBV27
cdr3_aa: CASSFFALAATGELFF
cdr3_nt: TGTGCCAGCAGTTTCTTCGCACTAGCGGCCACCGGGGAGCTGTTTTTT

j_call: TRBJ1-4
d_call: -
clone_size: -
v_call: TRBV29-1
cdr3_aa: CSATDSLFNEKLFF
cdr3_nt: TGCAGCGCGACTGACAGTCTCTTTAATGAAAAACTGTTTTTT

j_call: TRBJ2-7
d_call: TRBD1
clone_size: -
v_call: TRBV7-2
cdr3_aa: CASSLDRGPSYEQYF
cdr3_nt: TGTGCCAGCAGCTTAGACAGGGGGCCCTCCTACGAGCAGTACTTC

j_call: TRBJ2-7
d_call: -
clone_size: -
v_call: TRBV9
cdr3_aa: CASSQGGGIYEQYF
cdr3_nt: TGTGCCAGCAGCCAGGGGGGCGGTATCTACGAGCAGTACTTC

j_call: TRBJ2-5
d_call: TRBD2
clone_size: few
v_call: TRBV5-1
cdr3_aa: CASSLGTSGGRYQETQYF
cdr3_nt: TGCGCCAGCAGCTTGGGGACTAGCGGGGGCCGGTACCAAGAGACCCAGTACTTC

j_call: TRBJ2-5
d_call: TRBD2
clone_size: -
v_call: TRBV6-1
cdr3_aa: CASSEYGGTPGRGETQYF
cdr3_nt: TGTGCCAGCAGTGAATACGGGGGGACGCCCGGACGGGGCGAGACCCAGTACTTC

j_call: TRBJ2-7
d_call: -
clone_size: -
v_call: TRBV11-3
cdr3_aa: CASSLAGGGGTGYEQYF
cdr3_nt: TGTGCCAGCAGCTTAGCGGGGGGTGGAGGGACAGGCTACGAGCAGTACTTC

j_call: TRBJ2-5
d_call: -
clone_size: -
v_call: TRBV3-1/TRBV3-2
cdr3_aa: CASSQVPGKETQYF
cdr3_nt: TGTGCCAGCAGCCAAGTTCCGGGGAAAGAGACCCAGTACTTC

j_call: TRBJ2-2
d_call: TRBD1
clone_size: -
v_call: TRBV18
cdr3_aa: CASSPSGQGDTGELFF
cdr3_nt: TGTGCCAGCTCACCATCCGGACAGGGGGACACCGGGGAGCTGTTTTTT

j_call: TRBJ1-1
d_call: -
clone_size: -
v_call: TRBV18
cdr3_aa: CASSPQDRTYTEAFF
cdr3_nt: TGTGCCAGCTCACCTCAGGACAGAACCTACACTGAAGCTTTCTTT

j_call: TRBJ1-1
d_call: -
clone_size: once
v_call: TRBV29-1
cdr3_aa: CSVEVQGNTEAFF
cdr3_nt: TGCAGCGTTGAAGTTCAGGGGAACACTGAAGCTTTCTTT

j_call: TRBJ2-7
d_call: TRBD1
clone_size: -
v_call: TRBV7-2
cdr3_aa: CASSLGVLWTGYEQYF
cdr3_nt: TGTGCCAGCAGCTTGGGGGTCCTCTGGACAGGATACGAGCAGTACTTC

j_call: TRBJ1-5
d_call: -
clone_size: -
v_call: TRBV6-2/TRBV6-3
cdr3_aa: CASSQTYPQEYQPQHF
cdr3_nt: TGTGCCAGCAGCCAGACCTATCCTCAGGAATATCAGCCCCAGCATTTT

j_call: TRBJ2-1
d_call: -
clone_size: -
v_call: TRBV18
cdr3_aa: CASSLRTGPYYEQFF
cdr3_nt: TGTGCCAGCTCACTCCGAACAGGGCCATACTATGAGCAGTTCTTC

j_call: TRBJ1-1
d_call: TRBD1
clone_size: -
v_call: TRBV18
cdr3_aa: CASSPPGTGGTEAFF
cdr3_nt: TGTGCCAGCTCACCACCGGGGACAGGGGGCACTGAAGCTTTCTTT

j_call: TRBJ1-1
d_call: -
clone_size: -
v_call: TRBV11-2
cdr3_aa: CASSLDRGRTPGRAFF
cdr3_nt: TGTGCCAGCAGCTTAGATCGCGGTCGGACTCCAGGTCGGGCTTTCTTT

j_call: TRBJ1-3
d_call: -
clone_size: -
v_call: TRBV19
cdr3_aa: CASSDTLAGNTIYF
cdr3_nt: TGTGCCAGTTCGGACACCCTTGCTGGAAACACCATATATTTT

j_call: TRBJ2-7
d_call: TRBD1
clone_size: -
v_call: TRBV11-3
cdr3_aa: CASSRQGSYEQYF
cdr3_nt: TGTGCCAGCAGCAGACAGGGCTCCTACGAGCAGTACTTC

j_call: TRBJ2-7
d_call: -
clone_size: -
v_call: TRBV2
cdr3_aa: CASSLLAREQYF
cdr3_nt: TGTGCCAGCAGTTTACTAGCCCGCGAGCAGTACTTC

j_call: TRBJ2-2
d_call: TRBD1
clone_size: once
v_call: TRBV6-5
cdr3_aa: CASRSGTGSTGELFF
cdr3_nt: TGTGCCAGCAGATCCGGGACAGGGAGCACCGGGGAGCTGTTTTTT

j_call: TRBJ1-6
d_call: TRBD1
clone_size: -
v_call: TRBV2
cdr3_aa: CASTKDRELTPLHF
cdr3_nt: TGTGCCAGCACCAAGGACAGGGAATTAACACCCCTCCACTTT

j_call: TRBJ1-2
d_call: TRBD1
clone_size: once
v_call: TRBV10-2
cdr3_aa: CASTGTGGALGGYTF
cdr3_nt: TGCGCCAGTACCGGGACAGGGGGCGCCCTCGGAGGCTACACCTTC

j_call: TRBJ2-5
d_call: -
clone_size: -
v_call: TRBV5-1
cdr3_aa: CASSLEGQAAETQYF
cdr3_nt: TGCGCCAGCAGCTTGGAGGGGCAGGCTGCCGAGACCCAGTACTTC

j_call: TRBJ2-7
d_call: -
clone_size: -
v_call: TRBV6-5
cdr3_aa: CATTTRGSAYEQYF
cdr3_nt: TGTGCCACCACAACCAGGGGTTCAGCCTACGAGCAGTACTTC

j_call: TRBJ1-6
d_call: TRBD1
clone_size: -
v_call: TRBV10-3
cdr3_aa: CAISGRQGNNSPLHF
cdr3_nt: TGTGCCATCAGTGGCCGACAGGGAAACAATTCACCCCTCCACTTT

j_call: TRBJ1-2
d_call: TRBD1
clone_size: -
v_call: TRBV24-1
cdr3_aa: CATQGQGAEGYTF
cdr3_nt: TGTGCCACCCAAGGACAGGGGGCTGAGGGCTACACCTTC

j_call: TRBJ1-2
d_call: -
clone_size: -
v_call: TRBV4-3
cdr3_aa: CASSQEQGNYYGYTF
cdr3_nt: TGCGCCAGCAGCCAAGAGCAGGGCAATTACTATGGCTACACCTTC

j_call: TRBJ1-3
d_call: -
clone_size: -
v_call: TRBV5-1
cdr3_aa: CASSLLSGSGNTIYF
cdr3_nt: TGCGCCAGCAGCTTGCTCTCCGGCTCTGGAAACACCATATATTTT

j_call: TRBJ1-2
d_call: TRBD1
clone_size: -
v_call: TRBV9
cdr3_aa: CASSQGEAYGYTF
cdr3_nt: TGTGCCAGCAGCCAGGGGGAGGCGTATGGCTACACCTTC

j_call: TRBJ2-2
d_call: -
clone_size: -
v_call: TRBV14
cdr3_aa: CASSQEGGLWYTGELFF
cdr3_nt: TGTGCCAGCAGCCAAGAAGGCGGACTCTGGTACACCGGGGAGCTGTTTTTT

j_call: TRBJ1-6
d_call: TRBD1
clone_size: -
v_call: TRBV6-2/TRBV6-3
cdr3_aa: CASSYGTASPLHF
cdr3_nt: TGTGCCAGCAGTTATGGGACAGCCTCACCCCTCCACTTT

j_call: TRBJ2-7
d_call: -
clone_size: many
v_call: TRBV11-2
cdr3_aa: CASSLGQGPYEQYF
cdr3_nt: TGTGCCAGCAGCTTAGGTCAGGGGCCCTACGAGCAGTACTTC

j_call: TRBJ2-3
d_call: TRBD1
clone_size: -
v_call: TRBV5-4
cdr3_aa: CASMPGTAKSTDTQYF
cdr3_nt: TGTGCCAGCATGCCTGGGACAGCTAAGAGCACAGATACGCAGTATTTT

j_call: TRBJ1-1
d_call: TRBD1
clone_size: -
v_call: TRBV5-1
cdr3_aa: CASSRTGDLNTEAFF
cdr3_nt: TGCGCCAGCAGCAGGACAGGGGACCTGAACACTGAAGCTTTCTTT